This T cell receptor (beta chain) was profiled in a study of blood T cell repertoires in COVID-19. On the study more broadly: Some COVID-19 samples were acute and others convalescent; all came from the United States, Italy and Spain.

In the original analysis: By means of reference gene primer amplification, nucleated cell counts were estimated. Repertoires were generated with immunoSEQ multiplex PCR, while TCRdb's copy carries only in-frame clones and drops some. V, J and clone size are those of that table, while D and trimming were read from the DNA. The sample shows about 280,000 clones, 75% to 90% of them seen only once. With V trimmed by 9 bases and J by 6 bases, 7 bases remained unmatched. Germline V gene data show CDR1 as KGHDR and CDR2 as SFDVKD. The CDR3 totals 13 residues. The chain uses TRBV24-1 and TRBJ2-7; 10 bases line up with TRBD1. Sequencing was performed on peripheral blood. The sequence came from a woman between 25 and 40 years old with active or convalescent COVID-19. This chain's CDR3 is CATADRGLGEQYF. DNA of the CDR3: TGTGCCACCGCGGACAGGGGGTTGGGCGAGCAGTACTTC.